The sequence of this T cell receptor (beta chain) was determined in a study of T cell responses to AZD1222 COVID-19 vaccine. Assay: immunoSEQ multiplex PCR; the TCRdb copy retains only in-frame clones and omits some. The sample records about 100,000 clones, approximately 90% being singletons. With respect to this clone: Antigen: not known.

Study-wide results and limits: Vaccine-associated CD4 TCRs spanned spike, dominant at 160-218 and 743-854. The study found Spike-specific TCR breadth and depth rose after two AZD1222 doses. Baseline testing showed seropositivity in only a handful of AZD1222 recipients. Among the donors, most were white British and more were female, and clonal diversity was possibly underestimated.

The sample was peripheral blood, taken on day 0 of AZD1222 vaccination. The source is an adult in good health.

The CDR3 DNA is TGTGCCAGCAGCTTAGGTGGGCTGAACACTGAAGCTTTCTTT. Encoded protein: CASSLGGLNTEAFF. V and J are TRBV7-6 and TRBJ1-1; D is undetermined. Per germline, CDR1 SGHVS and CDR2 FNYEAQ. This CDR3 has 14 residues. Trimming left V 1 base short and J 0 bases short, with 6 bases between.